This T cell receptor beta chain was recorded in a study of regulatory T cells. The PCR used 52 TRBV and 13 TRBJ primers. Measured with immunoSEQ multiplex PCR; TCRdb has only the in-frame clones, and not every one. This table has 20,000 to 25,000 clones, approximately 94% appearing once. Material for sequencing was CD8+ T cells sorted from blood. The sequence was collected from a child aged 2 to 9 with CD3G deficiency.

CDR3 bases: TGTGCCAGCAGTGAAGGGACGGGAGGGACCGGGGAGCTGTTTTTT. Its translation: CASSEGTGGTGELFF. This chain uses TRBV6-1 with TRBJ2-2; 8 bases map to TRBD2. The trim removed 1 base at V and 5 bases at J, leaving 3 bases unmatched. This CDR3 is built from 15 residues. The germline V gene has CDR1 MNHNS and CDR2 SASEGT.